This T cell receptor beta chain was profiled in a study of graft-versus-host responses after intestinal transplantation. Whole-study findings and limits: Detection of GvH clones occurred in recipient marrow, and some had their first appearance in ileum or blood. Patients with graft-donor T cell macrochimerism had high graft-versus-host to host-versus-graft clonal ratios in allografts.

As for this clone: Antigen unknown.

Profiled with immunoSEQ multiplex PCR; TCRdb holds only in-frame clones, not every one. Of 130,000 or so clones detected, around nine tenths appear once; the ten largest clones hold about 0.2%. The sample was unstimulated CD4+ T cells sorted from spleen or lymph node cells, taken before intestinal transplant. The TCR originated in a human donor who received an intestinal transplant.

CDR3 sequence: CASSIGGIAKNIQYF. Written as DNA, the CDR3 is TGTGCCAGCAGTATAGGGGGGATAGCCAAAAACATTCAGTACTTC. V usage is TRBV28 and J usage is TRBJ2-4, with D perhaps given as TRBD1 or TRBD2 (6 bases each). The germline gives CDR1 MDHEN, CDR2 SYDVKM. V was trimmed by 5 bases and J by 0 bases, leaving 11 bases between them. CDR3 length: 15 amino acids.